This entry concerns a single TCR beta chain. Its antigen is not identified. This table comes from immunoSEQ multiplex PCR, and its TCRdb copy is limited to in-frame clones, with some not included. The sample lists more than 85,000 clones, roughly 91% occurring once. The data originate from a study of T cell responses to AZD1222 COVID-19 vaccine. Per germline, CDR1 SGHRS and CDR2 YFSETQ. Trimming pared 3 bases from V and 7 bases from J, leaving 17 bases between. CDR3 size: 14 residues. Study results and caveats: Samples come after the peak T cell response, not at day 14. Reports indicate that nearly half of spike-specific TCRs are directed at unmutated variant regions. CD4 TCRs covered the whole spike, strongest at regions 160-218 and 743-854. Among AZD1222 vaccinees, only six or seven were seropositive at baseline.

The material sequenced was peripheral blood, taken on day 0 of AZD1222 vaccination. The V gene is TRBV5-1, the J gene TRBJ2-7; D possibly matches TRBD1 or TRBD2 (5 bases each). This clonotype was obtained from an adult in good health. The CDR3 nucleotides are TGCGCCAGCAGCTCCCCCCATATGAGGGGAGAGCAGTACTTC. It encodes CASSSPHMRGEQYF.